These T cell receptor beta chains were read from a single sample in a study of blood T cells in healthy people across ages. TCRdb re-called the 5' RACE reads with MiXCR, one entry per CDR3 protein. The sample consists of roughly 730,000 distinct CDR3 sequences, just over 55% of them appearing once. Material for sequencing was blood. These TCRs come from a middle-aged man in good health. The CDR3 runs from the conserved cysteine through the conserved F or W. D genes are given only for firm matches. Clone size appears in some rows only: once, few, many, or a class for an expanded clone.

CSVVFTENTGELFF	TRBJ2-2	TRBV29-1	NA	14	NA
CAISSQTSGANVLTF	TRBJ2-6	TRBV10-3	NA	15	NA
CASSLVGQGINEQYF	TRBJ2-7	TRBV7-9	NA	15	NA
CAISGGRCNEQFF	TRBJ2-1	TRBV10-3	NA	13	NA
CASSRLGTDTQYF	TRBJ2-3	TRBV3-1	few	13	NA
CASSWAVRLEETQYF	TRBJ2-5	TRBV5-1	NA	15	NA
CASSLGASGRASTDTQYF	TRBJ2-3	TRBV5-1	NA	18	TRBD2
CASSLGGGEEQYF	TRBJ2-7	TRBV7-9	NA	13	TRBD2
CASSVSQDTQYF	TRBJ2-3	TRBV9	few	12	NA
CASSRGVHQPQHF	TRBJ1-5	TRBV14	NA	13	NA
CASSLSLGRGNTEAFF	TRBJ1-1	TRBV28	once	16	NA
CATEGEGSSSYNEQFF	TRBJ2-1	TRBV11-3	NA	16	TRBD2
CASSLEQGSPPEAFF	TRBJ1-1	TRBV5-5	NA	15	NA
CASSHGITSGGALNEQFF	TRBJ2-1	TRBV14	NA	18	TRBD2